What follows are 21 T cell receptor beta chains derived from one specimen sequenced in a study of blood T cell repertoires in COVID-19. Here immunoSEQ multiplex PCR was the method, and the copy in TCRdb shows in-frame clones only, minus some. The data contain around 130,000 clones, around 89% of them singletons. The sample was peripheral blood. These receptor sequences come from a man in his forties or fifties with active or convalescent COVID-19.

The chain couples TRBV4-3 to TRBJ2-7, with TRBD2 identical over 11 bases. Unmatched junction bases numbered 7, after V lost 0 bases and J lost 0 bases. Germline V CDR1 and CDR2: LGHNA, YSLEER. The CDR3 totals 18 residues. CDR3 nucleotides: TGCGCCAGCAGCCAAGACCTGACTAGCGGGGCTAACTCCTACGAGCAGTACTTC. It codes for CASSQDLTSGANSYEQYF.

The rearrangement links TRBV2 to TRBJ2-3; 8 bases align to TRBD2. Germline lookup yields CDR1 SNHLY and CDR2 FYNNEI. The CDR3 spans 16 residues. J gave up 1 base and V 3 bases, and 6 bases lay outside the gene matches. The CDR3 loop is CASSDPAGVGTDTQYF. CDR3 DNA sequence: TGTGCCAGCAGTGACCCAGCGGGAGTCGGCACAGATACGCAGTATTTT.

J is TRBJ2-1 and V is TRBV11-3; 9 positions match TRBD2. The trim removed 3 bases at V and 4 bases at J, leaving 7 bases unmatched. CDR1 and CDR2 from the germline V gene are SGHNT and YENEEA. The CDR3 totals 16 residues. The DNA of the CDR3 is TGTGCCAGCAGCTTTCGCGTTAGCGGGAGTTACAATGAGCAGTTCTTC. This sequence encodes CASSFRVSGSYNEQFF.

The chain carries TRBV9 and TRBJ2-1, with 7 bases matching TRBD1. CDR1 and CDR2 (germline): SGDLS, YYNGEE. The CDR3 is 18 amino acids. Losses at the gene ends were 0 bases for V and 5 bases for J; bases not matched to a gene: 14. For the CDR3, the DNA is TGTGCCAGCAGCGTAGGTAGAGGAACCGGGACAGATAACAATGAGCAGTTCTTC. Protein sequence: CASSVGRGTGTDNNEQFF.

With regard to this clone: The same CDR3 can be traced to other DNA sequences in this sample. The chain couples TRBV5-1 to TRBJ1-4; 7 bases fit TRBD1. V gave up 2 bases and J gave up 0 bases; unmatched junction bases: 1. CDR3 length equals 15 residues. Germline CDR1 SGHRS, CDR2 YFSETQ. CDR3 DNA: TGCGCCAGCAGCTTAGGGACAGCAACTAATGAAAAACTGTTTTTT. This translates into CASSLGTATNEKLFF.

CDR3 sequence: CASSFRTGDTQYF. The DNA of the CDR3 is TGTGCCAGCAGCTTTAGGACGGGGGATACGCAGTATTTT. The chain links TRBV7-8 to TRBJ2-3, with D tentatively TRBD2 (5 bases). CDR3 length: 13 amino acids. Germline values: CDR1 SGHVS, CDR2 FQNEAQ. Trimming removed 3 bases from V and 6 bases from J, with 10 bases in between.

The chain recombines TRBV28 with TRBJ2-1; D is unresolved. The germline gives CDR1 MDHEN, CDR2 SYDVKM. CDR3 length: 11 residues. V lost 9 bases, J lost 7 bases, and 10 bases lay in between. CDR3 region: CASFLGNEQFF. The CDR3 region has the DNA TGTGCCAGTTTCCTAGGTAATGAGCAGTTCTTC.

The chain carries TRBV6-6 and TRBJ2-3; 7 bases line up with TRBD2. Germline V gives CDR1 MNHNY, CDR2 SVGAGI (reference sequence). Trimming removed 2 bases from V and 1 base from J; junction bases left unmatched: 6. The CDR3 runs 16 residues. CDR3 coding DNA: TGTGCCAGCAGTTACCCTTCTAGCGGAGGCACAGATACGCAGTATTTT. Protein product: CASSYPSSGGTDTQYF.

This clone was recorded a few times. The J gene is TRBJ2-7, the V gene TRBV21-1; the table's D call of TRBD2 was not tested on the DNA. TRBV21-1 represents a pseudogene. The CDR3 is made up of 17 amino acids. The CDR3 DNA reads as TGTGCCAGCAGCCCAATAAGTACTAGCGGGAGGGCCTGCGAGCAGTACTTC. This sequence encodes CASSPISTSGRACEQYF.

The chain employs TRBV7-2 and TRBJ2-1; 10 bases map to TRBD1. V was pared by 0 bases and J by 4 bases, with 6 bases of the junction left unmatched. Germline V CDR1 and CDR2: SGHTA, FQGNSA. The CDR3 consists of 17 residues. The CDR3 nucleotides read TGTGCCAGCAGCTTAGCCCGCCGGACAGGGGGGTACAATGAGCAGTTCTTC. This codes for CASSLARRTGGYNEQFF.

This clone turned up a few times. V is TRBV19 and J is TRBJ2-7; 8 bases line up with TRBD1. V was pared by 6 bases and J by 6 bases, with 10 bases of the junction left unmatched. Germline V lookup: CDR1 LNHDA, CDR2 SQIVND (reference sequence). The CDR3 is 14 residues long. This CDR3 reads CASSGQGSSREQYF. The DNA for the CDR3 is TGTGCCAGTAGCGGACAGGGCAGCAGTCGCGAGCAGTACTTC.

V usage is TRBV28 and J usage is TRBJ2-7; 10 bases match TRBD1. From germline, CDR1 is MDHEN and CDR2 SYDVKM. This CDR3 spans 16 amino acids. V was pared by 3 bases and J by 7 bases, with 12 bases of the junction left unmatched. CDR3 nucleotides: TGTGCCAGCAGTTTTCTTCCGACAGGGGGCCTTGGGGAGCAGTACTTC. Residues: CASSFLPTGGLGEQYF. The full variable domain, rest sourced from reference TRBV28 and TRBJ2-7, is DVKVTQSSRYLVKRTGEKVFLECVQDMDHENMFWYRQDPGLGLRLIYFSYDVKMKEKGDIPEGYSVSREKKERFSLILESASTNQTSMYLCASSFLPTGGLGEQYFGPGTRLTVT.

This chain connects TRBV19 to TRBJ1-1, with TRBD1 as a possible D gene (6 bases). Germline V CDR1 and CDR2: LNHDA, SQIVND (reference sequence). The CDR3 totals 13 residues. Trimming pared 8 bases from V and 14 bases from J, leaving 24 bases between. The chain's CDR3 is CASANLRGGKRFF. CDR3 DNA: TGTGCCAGTGCCAATCTAAGGGGGGGGAAACGGTTCTTT.

The chain uses TRBV24-1 and TRBJ2-7; D gene unclear. The germline V and J ends were trimmed by 5 bases and 0 bases, with 19 bases remaining between them. This CDR3 is built from 17 residues. CDR1 and CDR2 from the germline V gene are KGHDR and SFDVKD. CDR3 sequence reads: CATSVPHHQSLSYEQYF. The CDR3 DNA is TGTGCCACCAGTGTCCCACATCACCAGTCTCTCTCCTACGAGCAGTACTTC.

The table lists this clone with a few counts. The chain links TRBV2 to TRBJ2-7, with 7 bases identical to TRBD2. The V and J ends lost 8 bases and 2 bases, in that order; junction bases with no gene match: 3. The CDR3 sequence is 12 residues long. In germline, CDR1 is SNHLY, CDR2 FYNNEI. The DNA of the CDR3 is TGTGCCAGCGGGGAGGGAACCTACGAGCAGTACTTC. Its protein is CASGEGTYEQYF. Together with reference TRBV2 and TRBJ2-7, the CDR3 gives the full variable domain: EPEVTQTPSHQVTQMGQEVILRCVPISNHLYFYWYRQILGQKVEFLVSFYNNEISEKSEIFDDQFSVERPDGSNFTLKIRSTKLEDSAMYFCASGEGTYEQYFGPGTRLTVT.

This clone was seen only a few times. The J gene is TRBJ1-2, the V gene TRBV19, with D possibly matching TRBD1 (5 bases). Germline V gene sequence: CDR1 LNHDA, CDR2 SQIVND (reference sequence). CDR3 size: 16 residues. V was trimmed by 8 bases and J by 4 bases, leaving 23 bases between them. CDR3 DNA sequence: TGTGCCAGTGGCAGTTGGGGCGGAGTTCCCGCCTATGGCTACACCTTC. The encoded protein is CASGSWGGVPAYGYTF.

The J gene is TRBJ1-6, the V gene TRBV6-6, with D tentatively TRBD1 (5 bases). The CDR3 is 14 residues long. Trimming took 2 bases from V and 10 from J, leaving 12 bases between them. The germline CDR1 and CDR2 sequences are MNHNY and SVGAGI (reference sequence). The DNA for the CDR3 is TGTGCCAGCAGTTACAGGGGCGAAAAATCACCCCTCCACTTT. The encoded protein is CASSYRGEKSPLHF.

This chain joins TRBV3-1 (or the pseudogene TRBV3-2) and TRBJ2-1; weak D call: TRBD1 (5 bases). CDR1 and CDR2 (germline): LGHDT, YNNKEL (reference sequence). This CDR3 region has 14 residues. The V gene lost 5 bases and the J gene lost 2 bases, with 10 bases spanning the gap. CDR3 loop: CASSSGQAYNEQFF. CDR3 coding DNA: TGTGCCAGCAGCTCAGGACAAGCCTACAATGAGCAGTTCTTC.

This chain links TRBV2 with TRBJ2-1; D is undetermined. Germline CDR1 SNHLY, CDR2 FYNNEI. This CDR3 spans 13 amino acids. With 11 bases removed from V and 6 bases from J, the gap between germline ends came to 17 bases. CDR3: CAGHLEPGNEQFF. CDR3 nucleotides: TGTGCCGGCCATTTAGAGCCGGGCAATGAGCAGTTCTTC.

V usage is TRBV27 and J usage is TRBJ2-5; TRBD2 might be the D (6 bases). CDR1 is MNHEY, CDR2 SMNVEV, per germline (reference sequence). The V and J ends lost 5 bases and 3 bases respectively, with 10 bases between them. The CDR3 runs to 13 residues. CDR3 region: CASSHRTKETQYF. The CDR3 DNA sequence: TGTGCCAGCAGTCATCGGACTAAAGAGACCCAGTACTTC.

The chain is built from TRBV18 and TRBJ1-5; the D gene is possibly TRBD1 (5 bases). Trimming left V 3 bases short and J 2 bases short, with 11 bases between. This CDR3 region has 15 residues. Germline CDR1 and CDR2: KGHSH and LQKENI. The CDR3 DNA is TGTGCCAGCTCACCGGGGGGGGATCGCAATCAGCCCCAGCATTTT. It codes for CASSPGGDRNQPQHF.